The present T cell receptor beta chain was sequenced within a study of shared clonotypes between healthy human individuals. Across the whole study: There were three CD4 naive, three CD4 memory, two CD8 naive and one CD8 memory plates per donor.

As concerns this clone: The antigen is undetermined.

The authors loaded roughly 200 ng DNA, tens of thousands of T cell genomes, into sorted-subset replicate PCRs. Profiled with immunoSEQ multiplex PCR; TCRdb holds only in-frame clones, not every one. The table lists around 240,000 clones, 60% to 80% of them singletons. Study-wide results and caveats: Naive subsets typically showed greater estimated richness than memory subsets. Sampling was confined to blood; repertoires within tissues likely differ.

V shed 0 bases and J 0 bases; nucleotides not matched to a gene: 7. The germline CDR1 and CDR2 sequences are MDHEN and SYDVKM. CDR3 size: 19 residues. The sequence was obtained from a man aged 30 to 45 in good health. Specimen: memory CD4+ T cells sorted from blood. The subset here: CD45RA-negative fraction. The chain joins TRBV28 to TRBJ2-1, with TRBD2 matching over 11 bases. Written as DNA, the CDR3 is TGTGCCAGCAGTTTATGGCTAGCGGGAGGTTTAAGCTCCTACAATGAGCAGTTCTTC. Translating gives CASSLWLAGGLSSYNEQFF. The full variable domain, in which reference TRBV28 and TRBJ2-1 provide the parts outside the CDR3, is DVKVTQSSRYLVKRTGEKVFLECVQDMDHENMFWYRQDPGLGLRLIYFSYDVKMKEKGDIPEGYSVSREKKERFSLILESASTNQTSMYLCASSLWLAGGLSSYNEQFFGPGTRLTVL.